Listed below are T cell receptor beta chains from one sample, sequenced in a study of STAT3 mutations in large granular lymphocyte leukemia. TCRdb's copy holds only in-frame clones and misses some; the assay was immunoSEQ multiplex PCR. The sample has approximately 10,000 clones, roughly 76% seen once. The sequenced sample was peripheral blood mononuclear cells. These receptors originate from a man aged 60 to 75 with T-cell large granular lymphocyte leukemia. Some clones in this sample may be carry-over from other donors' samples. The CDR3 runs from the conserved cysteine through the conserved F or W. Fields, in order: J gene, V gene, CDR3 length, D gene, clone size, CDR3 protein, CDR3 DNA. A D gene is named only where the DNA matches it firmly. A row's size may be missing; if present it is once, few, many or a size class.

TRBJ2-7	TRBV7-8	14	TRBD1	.	CASSSRQGLDEQYF	TGTGCCAGCAGCTCCCGACAGGGCCTTGACGAGCAGTACTTC
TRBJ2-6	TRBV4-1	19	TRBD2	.	CASSQDLVAGVSGANVLTF	TGCGCCAGCAGCCAAGATCTTGTAGCGGGAGTTTCTGGGGCCAACGTCCTGACTTTC
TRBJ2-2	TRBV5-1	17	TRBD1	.	CASSSSAGGANTGELFF	TGCGCCAGCAGCTCATCCGCAGGGGGCGCGAACACCGGGGAGCTGTTTTTT
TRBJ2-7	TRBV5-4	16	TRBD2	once	CASSWGGLGNPYEQYF	TGTGCCAGCAGCTGGGGGGGTTTGGGGAACCCCTACGAGCAGTACTTC
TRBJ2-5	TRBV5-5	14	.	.	CASSPRGAVETQYF	TGTGCCAGCAGCCCTCGCGGGGCAGTGGAGACCCAGTACTTC
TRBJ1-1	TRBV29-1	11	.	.	CSAHRGIEAFF	TGCAGCGCCCATAGGGGAATTGAAGCTTTCTTT
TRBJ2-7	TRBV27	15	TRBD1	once	CASSLSQTGLYEQYF	TGTGCCAGCAGTTTATCCCAGACAGGGTTATACGAGCAGTACTTC
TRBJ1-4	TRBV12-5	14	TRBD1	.	CASGRGTGNEKLFF	TGTGCTAGTGGTCGCGGGACAGGTAATGAAAAACTGTTTTTT
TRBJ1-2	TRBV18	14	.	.	CASSPPDKSTGYTF	TGTGCCAGCTCACCACCGGACAAGTCGACCGGCTACACCTTC
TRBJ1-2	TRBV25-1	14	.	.	CASSESTVIRGYTF	TGTGCCAGCAGTGAATCTACAGTAATCCGGGGCTACACCTTC
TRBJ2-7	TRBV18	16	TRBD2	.	CASSRQLAGEAYEQYF	TGTGCCAGCTCACGGCAACTAGCGGGAGAGGCCTACGAGCAGTACTTC
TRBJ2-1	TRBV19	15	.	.	CASSLNVAGDNEQFF	TGTGCCAGTAGTCTTAATGTGGCCGGTGACAATGAGCAGTTCTTC
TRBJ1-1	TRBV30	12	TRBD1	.	CAWSEGAAEAFF	TGTGCCTGGAGTGAGGGGGCGGCTGAAGCTTTCTTT
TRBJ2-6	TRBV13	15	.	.	CASSVQGGGANVLTF	TGTGCCAGCAGCGTACAGGGTGGCGGGGCCAACGTCCTGACTTTC
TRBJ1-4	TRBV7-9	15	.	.	CASSFRGHTNEKLFF	TGTGCCAGCAGCTTTCGAGGGCACACTAATGAAAAACTGTTTTTT
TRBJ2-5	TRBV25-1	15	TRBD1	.	CASRPDRGGQETQYF	TGTGCCAGCCGTCCGGACAGGGGAGGCCAAGAGACCCAGTACTTC
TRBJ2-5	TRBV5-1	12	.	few	CASRGSGETQYF	TGCGCCAGCCGGGGGTCGGGAGAGACCCAGTACTTC
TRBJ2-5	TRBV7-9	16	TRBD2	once	CASSLLLAVGKETQYF	TGTGCCAGCAGCCTCCTACTAGCGGTAGGAAAAGAGACCCAGTACTTC
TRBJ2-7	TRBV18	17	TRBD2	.	CASSPPGLAVSSYEQYF	TGTGCCAGCTCACCACCGGGACTAGCGGTTAGCTCCTACGAGCAGTACTTC
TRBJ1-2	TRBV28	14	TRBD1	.	CASSPWDREGGYTF	TGTGCCAGCAGCCCCTGGGACAGGGAGGGGGGCTACACCTTC
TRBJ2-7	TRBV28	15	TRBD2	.	CASSPRGSGAYEQYF	TGTGCCAGCAGTCCCCGTGGTAGCGGGGCCTACGAGCAGTACTTC
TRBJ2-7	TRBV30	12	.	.	CAWTRSSYEQYF	TGTGCCTGGACTCGCTCTTCCTACGAGCAGTACTTC
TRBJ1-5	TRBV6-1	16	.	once	CASSVHQIGNNQPQHF	TGTGCCAGCAGTGTCCACCAAATCGGAAACAATCAGCCCCAGCATTTT
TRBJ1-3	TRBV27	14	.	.	CASSLQGYGNTIYF	TGTGCCAGCAGTTTACAGGGTTATGGGAACACCATATATTTT
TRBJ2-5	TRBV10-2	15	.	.	CASNFMVGEEETQYF	TGCGCCAGCAATTTCATGGTTGGGGAGGAGGAGACCCAGTACTTC
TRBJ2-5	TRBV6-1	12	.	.	CASKRGGETQYF	TGTGCCAGCAAAAGGGGGGGAGAGACCCAGTACTTC
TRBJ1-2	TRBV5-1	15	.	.	CASSLGASTDYGYTF	TGCGCCAGCAGCTTGGGGGCCTCGACAGACTATGGCTACACCTTC
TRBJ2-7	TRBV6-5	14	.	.	CASSYEEVSAEQYF	TGTGCCAGCAGTTACGAGGAGGTCTCCGCCGAGCAGTACTTC
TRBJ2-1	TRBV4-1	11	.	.	CASSQAGEQFF	TGCGCCAGCAGCCAGGCGGGTGAGCAGTTCTTC
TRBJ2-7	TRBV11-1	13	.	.	CASSLSTESEQYF	TGTGCCAGCAGCTTATCAACGGAGAGCGAGCAGTACTTC
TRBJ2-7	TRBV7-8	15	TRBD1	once	CASSFRDRISYEQYF	TGTGCCAGCAGCTTCCGGGACAGAATCTCCTACGAGCAGTACTTC